This T cell receptor (beta chain) is from a study of Graves' ophthalmopathy and Graves' hyperthyroidism. Germline V gene data show CDR1 as SQVTM and CDR2 as ANQGSEA. There are 12 residues in the CDR3. Trimming took 3 bases from V and 6 from J; bases not matched to a gene: 4. Clinicians diagnosed using symptoms, serum thyroxine, TRAb, thyroid ultrasound and orbital computed tomography. With regard to this clonotype: Its target is not known.

Amplification of the TCR beta CDR3 regions used RNA transcripts (as template). In the first round, RT-PCR was carried out with HTBI primers, and a multiplex PCR formed the second round. Via MiXCR, TCRdb re-called the multiplex PCR reads, giving one row per CDR3 protein. Here the sample spans 500,000 to 700,000 distinct CDR3 sequences, about 35% being singletons. Study-level results: Also, most clonotypes expanded in the thyroid above 0.001 frequency appeared in blood.

The TCR sequence derives from an adult man with Graves' hyperthyroidism. The J gene is TRBJ2-7, the V gene TRBV29-1; 8 bases fit TRBD2. What was sequenced was peripheral blood or thyroid tissue (not recorded which). The chain's CDR3 is CSVDISGGEQYF. In DNA, the CDR3 is TGCAGCGTTGATATAAGCGGGGGCGAGCAGTACTTC.